This T cell receptor beta chain originates from a study of T cell responses to AZD1222 COVID-19 vaccine. Study context: Pooled samples include second doses given at about 4 or 12 weeks.

Germline lookup yields CDR1 MNHEY and CDR2 SMNVEV (reference sequence). V lost 4 bases and J 7 bases, leaving 16 bases between the germline ends. The CDR3 spans 15 residues. TCRdb's table, derived via immunoSEQ multiplex PCR, lists solely in-frame clones and lacks some. The sample shows 150,000 to 200,000 clones, more than 85% of them seen only once. The V call is TRBV27, the J call TRBJ1-4; perhaps TRBD1 as D (5 bases). The TCR comes from an adult in good health. The sample in question was peripheral blood, obtained on day 0 of AZD1222 vaccination. Written as DNA, the CDR3 is TGTGCCAGCAGTTCGTGGAACCAGGGAACTGAAAAACTGTTTTTT. Its protein product is CASSSWNQGTEKLFF.